One T cell receptor beta chain is described in this entry. The target antigen is unknown. The sample belongs to a study of T cell clonotyping in hematopoietic cell transplantation. Study-level findings and limits: At the given depth, recipient repertoires were over 95% de novo clonotypes. Graft donor and pretransplant recipient Inverse Simpson Index values predicted broader posttransplant TCR diversity. CD4 and CD8 repertoire contributions could not be separated without sorting. After transplant, recipient diversity fell while pathologically expanded clonotypes grew through day 180.

The repertoire was sequenced with immunoSEQ multiplex PCR; TCRdb's copy has only in-frame clones and lacks some. Of about 69,000 clones detected, roughly 94% appear once; the ten largest clones hold around 1.5%. V dropped 1 base and J dropped 6 bases, with 6 bases sitting between them. This CDR3 has 13 amino acids. CDR1 is SGHDN and CDR2 is FVKESK in the germline V gene. The chain combines TRBV14 with TRBJ2-2; no clear D gene. This sequence was found in a man between 45 and 60 years old in good health. Some clones in this sample may be carry-over from other donors' samples. The sample was peripheral blood mononuclear cells. The CDR3 loop reads CASSQVWSGELFF. The CDR3 region has the DNA TGTGCCAGCAGCCAAGTCTGGTCCGGGGAGCTGTTTTTT.